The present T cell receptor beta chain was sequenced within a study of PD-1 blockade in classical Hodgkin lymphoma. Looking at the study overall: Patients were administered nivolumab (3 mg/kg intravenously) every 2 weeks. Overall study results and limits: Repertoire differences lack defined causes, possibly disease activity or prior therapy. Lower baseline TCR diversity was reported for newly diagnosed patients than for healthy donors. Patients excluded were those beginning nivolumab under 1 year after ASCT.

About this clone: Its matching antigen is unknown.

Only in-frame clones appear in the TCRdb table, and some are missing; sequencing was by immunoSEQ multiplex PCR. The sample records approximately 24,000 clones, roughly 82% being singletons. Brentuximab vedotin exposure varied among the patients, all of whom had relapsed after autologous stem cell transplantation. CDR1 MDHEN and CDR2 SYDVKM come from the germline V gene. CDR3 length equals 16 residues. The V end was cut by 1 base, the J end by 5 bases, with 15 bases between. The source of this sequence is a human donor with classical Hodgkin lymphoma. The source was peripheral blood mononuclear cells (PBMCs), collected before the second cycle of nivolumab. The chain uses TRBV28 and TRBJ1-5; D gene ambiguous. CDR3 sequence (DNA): TGTGCCAGCAGTTTATTGGAGGACCTACTCTATCAGCCCCAGCATTTT. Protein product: CASSLLEDLLYQPQHF.